This TCR beta chain originates from a study of T cells after yellow fever vaccination. This clonotype came up a few times. The J segment lost 2 bases and the V segment lost 4 bases, leaving 8 bases of the junction unmatched. The CDR3 contains 15 residues. From germline, CDR1 is LNHDA and CDR2 SQIVND (reference sequence). TCRdb analysed the 5' RACE reads with MiXCR anew, one entry per CDR3 protein. The sample lists some 550,000 distinct CDR3 sequences, 19% occurring once. The chain links TRBV19 to TRBJ2-7, with 7 bases identical to TRBD2. The sample here was PBMCs, taken 15 days after the yellow fever booster vaccination. This clonotype was sampled from a young man who received the YFV17D yellow fever vaccine. In DNA form, the CDR3 reads TGTGCCAGTAGTAACGGCCGGGAGGTCACCTACGAGCAGTACTTC. Translating gives CASSNGREVTYEQYF.